These T cell receptor beta chains were read from a single sample in a study of identical twins. TCRdb itself ran the 5' RACE reads through MiXCR, one entry per CDR3 protein. The table has roughly 230,000 distinct CDR3 sequences, about 8% seen once. The same specimen was also included in a second study, on yellow fever vaccine responses in identical twins.

Sample: CD8+ T cells sorted from blood. The receptors originated from a woman aged 18-29 years in good health. CDR3s include the opening cysteine and the closing phenylalanine or tryptophan. A D gene is named only where the DNA matches it firmly. Clone size appears in some rows only: once, few, many, or a class for an expanded clone.

>.|TRBD2|TRBJ2-7|TRBV7-3
CASTPGAGETYEQYF
TGTGCCAGCACCCCAGGAGCGGGGGAGACCTACGAGCAGTACTTC
>.|TRBD2|TRBJ2-1|TRBV20-1
CSAGVLGSSYNEQFF
TGCAGCGCGGGAGTCTTGGGAAGCTCCTACAATGAGCAGTTCTTC
>.|.|TRBJ1-6|TRBV29-1
CSVEDRPNSPLHF
TGCAGCGTTGAGGACAGACCAAATTCACCCCTCCACTTT
>.|TRBD1|TRBJ2-7|TRBV12-3/TRBV12-4
CASSLALGGQGHEQYF
TGTGCCAGCAGTTTAGCGCTAGGGGGACAGGGCCACGAGCAGTACTTC
>many|.|TRBJ2-5|TRBV7-9
CASSVSVTGSQETQYF
TGTGCCAGCAGCGTCTCCGTCACAGGGTCCCAAGAGACCCAGTACTTC
>many|TRBD1|TRBJ2-7|TRBV2
CASSGGQGHEQYF
TGTGCCAGCAGTGGCGGACAGGGCCACGAGCAGTACTTC
>.|.|TRBJ2-5|TRBV20-1
CSAPLMVIQETQYF
TGCAGTGCCCCACTGATGGTTATCCAAGAGACCCAGTACTTC
>.|.|TRBJ2-7|TRBV4-3
CASSQDRGASYEQYF
TGCGCCAGCAGCCAAGATCGGGGGGCCTCCTACGAGCAGTACTTC
>.|TRBD1|TRBJ2-7|TRBV7-3
CASAMGGQGSYEQYF
TGTGCCAGCGCTATGGGGGGACAGGGGTCCTACGAGCAGTACTTC
>few|.|TRBJ2-7|TRBV7-2
CASSLSGGDFDEQYF
TGTGCCAGCAGCTTATCAGGTGGAGACTTTGACGAGCAGTACTTC
>many|.|TRBJ2-1|TRBV7-9
CASSPDSGSSYNEQFF
TGTGCCAGCAGTCCTGATAGTGGGAGCTCCTACAATGAGCAGTTCTTC
>.|.|TRBJ2-6|TRBV7-9
CASSPRAERSGANVLTF
TGTGCCAGCAGCCCCCGAGCGGAACGCTCTGGGGCCAACGTCCTGACTTTC
>few|.|TRBJ2-3|TRBV7-6
CASYSETTDTQYF
TGTGCCAGCTACTCGGAAACCACAGATACGCAGTATTTT
>few|.|TRBJ2-1|TRBV27
CASSLGGPFSNEQFF
TGTGCCAGCAGTTTAGGTGGGCCCTTTAGCAATGAGCAGTTCTTC
>few|.|TRBJ2-1|TRBV29-1
CSARAGGYNEQFF
TGCAGCGCCCGGGCGGGCGGGTACAATGAGCAGTTCTTC
>many|TRBD1|TRBJ2-1|TRBV29-1
CSVEGQGYYNEQFF
TGCAGCGTTGAGGGACAGGGGTACTACAATGAGCAGTTCTTC
>.|TRBD2|TRBJ2-1|TRBV7-9
CASRPLAGVVNEQFF
TGTGCCAGCAGGCCGCTAGCGGGAGTGGTCAATGAGCAGTTCTTC
>few|TRBD2|TRBJ2-5|TRBV28
CASSPRYSGEETQYF
TGTGCCAGCAGTCCCCGGTATAGCGGGGAAGAGACCCAGTACTTC
>.|.|TRBJ2-2|TRBV10-3
CAIRNPGLNTGELFF
TGTGCCATCAGGAACCCGGGACTCAACACCGGGGAGCTGTTTTTT
>.|TRBD1|TRBJ2-7|TRBV6-2/TRBV6-3
CASSYNRGYEQYF
TGTGCCAGCAGTTACAACAGGGGCTACGAGCAGTACTTC
>.|.|TRBJ2-3|TRBV7-2
CASSPLGPRTDTQYF
TGTGCCAGCAGCCCCCTGGGGCCACGCACAGATACGCAGTATTTT
>many|TRBD1|TRBJ2-1|TRBV15
CATTDPGTGYNEQFF
TGTGCCACCACGGATCCCGGGACAGGGTATAATGAGCAGTTCTTC
>many|.|TRBJ2-1|TRBV12-3/TRBV12-4
CASSLADDNEQFF
TGTGCCAGCAGCCTTGCCGACGACAATGAGCAGTTCTTC
>many|TRBD2|TRBJ2-2|TRBV14
CASSQGVAGTTGELFF
TGTGCCAGCAGCCAAGGGGTAGCGGGGACTACCGGGGAGCTGTTTTTT
>.|TRBD2|TRBJ2-5|TRBV7-6
CASSSSGGTQETQYF
TGTGCCAGCAGCTCTAGCGGGGGAACTCAAGAGACCCAGTACTTC
>.|TRBD1|TRBJ1-2|TRBV28
CASSGRQGLNYGYTF
TGTGCCAGCTCCGGCAGACAGGGTTTAAACTATGGCTACACCTTC
>few|.|TRBJ2-2|TRBV25-1
CASSEVATTSDVGELFF
TGTGCCAGCAGTGAGGTCGCGACGACTAGTGATGTGGGGGAGCTGTTTTTT
>.|TRBD1|TRBJ1-4|TRBV10-3
CAISGTGEDEKLFF
TGTGCCATCAGCGGGACAGGGGAAGATGAAAAACTGTTTTTT